The clone carrying this TCR beta chain was counted ten times or more. This sample is drawn from a study of blood T cell repertoires in COVID-19. Overall study context: Researchers got acute and convalescent COVID-19 samples from the United States, Italy and Spain. The analysed material was cDNA or gDNA that came from T cells, B-cell-depleted T cells, or PBMCs.

V lost 2 bases and J 1 base, leaving 12 bases between the germline ends. In germline, CDR1 is GTSNPN, CDR2 SVGIG (reference sequence). This CDR3 has 15 amino acids. As originally analysed: Reference gene primer amplification yielded estimated nucleated cell counts. Only in-frame clones appear in the TCRdb table, and some are missing; sequencing was by immunoSEQ multiplex PCR. V, J and clone size derive from that table, while D and trimming were established from the DNA sequence. Found here are tens of thousands of clones, around 80% of them singletons; the top ten hold 25% to 35%. The TCR was taken from a human donor in a cohort sampled during active COVID-19. This rearrangement joins TRBV30 to TRBJ1-5; D gene unclear. The sequenced sample consisted of peripheral blood. The CDR3 reads CAWSRGPASNQPQHF. The CDR3 coding sequence is TGTGCCTGGAGTCGCGGGCCAGCAAGCAATCAGCCCCAGCATTTT.